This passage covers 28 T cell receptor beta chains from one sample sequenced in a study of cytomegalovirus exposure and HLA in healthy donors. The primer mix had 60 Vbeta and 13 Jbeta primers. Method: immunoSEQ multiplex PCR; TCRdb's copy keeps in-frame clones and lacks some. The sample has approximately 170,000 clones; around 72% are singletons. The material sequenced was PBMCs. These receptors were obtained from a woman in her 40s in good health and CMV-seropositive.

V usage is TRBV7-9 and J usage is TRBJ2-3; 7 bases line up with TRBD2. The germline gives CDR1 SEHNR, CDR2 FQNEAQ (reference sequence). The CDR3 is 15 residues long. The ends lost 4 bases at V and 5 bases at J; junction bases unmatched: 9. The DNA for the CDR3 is TGTGCCAGCAGCTCGAGGGCGCGGGGGAGAGATACGCAGTATTTT. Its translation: CASSSRARGRDTQYF.

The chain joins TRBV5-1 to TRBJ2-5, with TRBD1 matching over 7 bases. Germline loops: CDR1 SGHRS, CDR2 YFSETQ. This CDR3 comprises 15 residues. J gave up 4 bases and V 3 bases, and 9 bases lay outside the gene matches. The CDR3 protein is CASSSGSTGAETQYF. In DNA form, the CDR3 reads TGCGCCAGCAGCTCAGGTTCTACAGGGGCAGAGACCCAGTACTTC.

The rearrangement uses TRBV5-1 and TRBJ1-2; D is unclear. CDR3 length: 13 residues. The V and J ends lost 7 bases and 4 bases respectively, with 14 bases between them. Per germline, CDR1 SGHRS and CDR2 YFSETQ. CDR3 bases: TGCGCCAGCTCTCAGGCGACCGCCTATGGCTACACCTTC. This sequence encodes CASSQATAYGYTF. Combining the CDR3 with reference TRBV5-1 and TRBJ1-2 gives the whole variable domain KAGVTQTPRYLIKTRGQQVTLSCSPISGHRSVSWYQQTPGQGLQFLFEYFSETQRNKGNFPGRFSGRQFSNSRSEMNVSTLELGDSALYLCASSQATAYGYTFGSGTRLTVV.

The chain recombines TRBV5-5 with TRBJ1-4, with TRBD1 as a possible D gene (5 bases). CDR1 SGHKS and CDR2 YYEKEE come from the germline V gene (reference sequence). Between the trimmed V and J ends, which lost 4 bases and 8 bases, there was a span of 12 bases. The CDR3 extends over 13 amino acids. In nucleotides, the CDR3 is TGTGCCAGCAGCGTCCAGGGTAGGGAAAAACTGTTTTTT. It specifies CASSVQGREKLFF. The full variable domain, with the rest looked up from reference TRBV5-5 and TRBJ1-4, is DAGVTQSPTHLIKTRGQQVTLRCSPISGHKSVSWYQQVLGQGPQFIFQYYEKEERGRGNFPDRFSARQFPNYSSELNVNALLLGDSALYLCASSVQGREKLFFGSGTQLSVL.

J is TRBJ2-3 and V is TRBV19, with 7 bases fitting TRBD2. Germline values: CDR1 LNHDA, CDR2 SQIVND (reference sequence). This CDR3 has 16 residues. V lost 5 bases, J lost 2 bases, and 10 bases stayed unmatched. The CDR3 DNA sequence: TGTGCCAGTAGTCATACGGGCGGGGGATCCACAGATACGCAGTATTTT. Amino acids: CASSHTGGGSTDTQYF.

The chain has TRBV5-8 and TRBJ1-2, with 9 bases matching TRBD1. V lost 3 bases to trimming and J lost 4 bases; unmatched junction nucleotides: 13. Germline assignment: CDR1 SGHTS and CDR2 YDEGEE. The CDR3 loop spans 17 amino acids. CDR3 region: CASSSGQGSGLLYGYTF. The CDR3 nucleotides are TGTGCCAGCAGCTCGGGACAGGGTAGCGGACTCCTCTATGGCTACACCTTC. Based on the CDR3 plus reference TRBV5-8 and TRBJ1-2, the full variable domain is EAGVTQSPTHLIKTRGQQATLRCSPISGHTSVYWYQQALGLGLQFLLWYDEGEERNRGNFPPRFSGRQFPNYSSELNVNALELEDSALYLCASSSGQGSGLLYGYTFGSGTRLTVV.

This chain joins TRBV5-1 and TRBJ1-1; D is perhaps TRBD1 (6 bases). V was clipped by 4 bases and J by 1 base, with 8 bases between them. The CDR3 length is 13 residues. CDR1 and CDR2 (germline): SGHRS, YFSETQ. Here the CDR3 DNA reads TGCGCCAGCAGCAGACAGGAGAACACTGAAGCTTTCTTT. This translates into CASSRQENTEAFF. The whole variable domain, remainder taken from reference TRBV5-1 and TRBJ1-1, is KAGVTQTPRYLIKTRGQQVTLSCSPISGHRSVSWYQQTPGQGLQFLFEYFSETQRNKGNFPGRFSGRQFSNSRSEMNVSTLELGDSALYLCASSRQENTEAFFGQGTRLTVV.

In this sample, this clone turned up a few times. In DNA form, the CDR3 reads TGTGCCAGCAGCTTAAGGGGAAGCGGGTACAATGAGCAGTTCTTC. It yields the protein CASSLRGSGYNEQFF. The chain combines TRBV7-3 with TRBJ2-1; TRBD2 is a possible D gene (6 bases). V was clipped by 1 base and J by 4 bases, with 11 bases between them. The CDR3 is made up of 15 amino acids. The V gene's germline CDR1 is SGHTA and CDR2 FQGTGA.

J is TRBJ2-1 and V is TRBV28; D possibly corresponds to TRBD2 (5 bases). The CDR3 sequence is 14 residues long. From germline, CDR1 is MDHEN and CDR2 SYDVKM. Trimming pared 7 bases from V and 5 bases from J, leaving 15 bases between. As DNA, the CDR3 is TGTGCCAGCACGAGGGCAGCGACGGACAATGAGCAGTTCTTC. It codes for CASTRAATDNEQFF.

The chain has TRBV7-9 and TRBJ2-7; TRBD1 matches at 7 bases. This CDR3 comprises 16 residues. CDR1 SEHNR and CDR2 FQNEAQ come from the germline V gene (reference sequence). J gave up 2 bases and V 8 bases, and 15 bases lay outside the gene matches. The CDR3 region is CASHDLSWDSTYEQYF. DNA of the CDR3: TGTGCCAGCCATGACCTATCTTGGGACAGCACCTACGAGCAGTACTTC.

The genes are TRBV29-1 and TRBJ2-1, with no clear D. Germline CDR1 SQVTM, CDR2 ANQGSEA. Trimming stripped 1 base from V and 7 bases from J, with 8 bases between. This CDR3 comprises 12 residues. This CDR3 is CSVEGYSNEQFF. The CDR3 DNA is TGCAGCGTTGAAGGCTATTCGAATGAGCAGTTCTTC.

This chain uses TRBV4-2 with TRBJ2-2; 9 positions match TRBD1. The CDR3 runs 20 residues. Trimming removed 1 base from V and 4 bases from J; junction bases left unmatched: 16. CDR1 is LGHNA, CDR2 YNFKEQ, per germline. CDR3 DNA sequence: TGTGCCAGCAGCCAAGTCGTTGGGACAGGGTTCGCAATGGGCACCGGGGAGCTGTTTTTT. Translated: CASSQVVGTGFAMGTGELFF.

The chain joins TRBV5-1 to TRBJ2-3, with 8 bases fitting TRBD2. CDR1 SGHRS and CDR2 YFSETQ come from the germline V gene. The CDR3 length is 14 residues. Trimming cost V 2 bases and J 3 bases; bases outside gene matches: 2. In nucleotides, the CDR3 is TGCGCCAGCAGCTTTTCGGGGGGGACAGATACGCAGTATTTT. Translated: CASSFSGGTDTQYF. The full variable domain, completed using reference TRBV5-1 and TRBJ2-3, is KAGVTQTPRYLIKTRGQQVTLSCSPISGHRSVSWYQQTPGQGLQFLFEYFSETQRNKGNFPGRFSGRQFSNSRSEMNVSTLELGDSALYLCASSFSGGTDTQYFGPGTRLTVL.

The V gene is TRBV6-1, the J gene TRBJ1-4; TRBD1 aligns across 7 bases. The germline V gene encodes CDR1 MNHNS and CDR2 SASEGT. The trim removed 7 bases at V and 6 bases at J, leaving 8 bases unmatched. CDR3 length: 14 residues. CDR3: CASMTGQDYEKLFF. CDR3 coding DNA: TGTGCCAGCATGACAGGACAGGATTATGAAAAACTGTTTTTT.

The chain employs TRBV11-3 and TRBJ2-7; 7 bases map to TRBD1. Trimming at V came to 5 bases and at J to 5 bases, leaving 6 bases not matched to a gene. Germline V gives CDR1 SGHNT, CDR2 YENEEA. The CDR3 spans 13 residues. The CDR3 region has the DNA TGTGCCAGCAGCAAGACAGGGTTTAACGAGCAGTACTTC. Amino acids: CASSKTGFNEQYF. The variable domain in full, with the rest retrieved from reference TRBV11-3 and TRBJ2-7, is EAGVVQSPRYKIIEKKQPVAFWCNPISGHNTLYWYLQNLGQGPELLIRYENEEAVDDSQLPKDRFSAERLKGVDSTLKIQPAELGDSAVYLCASSKTGFNEQYFGPGTRLTVT.

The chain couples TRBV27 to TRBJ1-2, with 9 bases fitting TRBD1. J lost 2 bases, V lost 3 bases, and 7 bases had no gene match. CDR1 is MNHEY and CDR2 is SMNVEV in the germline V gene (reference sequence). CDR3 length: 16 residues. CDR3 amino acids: CASSLAGQGLNYGYTF. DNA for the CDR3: TGTGCCAGCAGTTTGGCCGGACAGGGGTTGAACTATGGCTACACCTTC.

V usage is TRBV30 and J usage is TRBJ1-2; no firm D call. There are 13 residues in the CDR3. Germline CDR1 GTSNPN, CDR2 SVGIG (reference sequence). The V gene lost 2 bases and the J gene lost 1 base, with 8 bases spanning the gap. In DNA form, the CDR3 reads TGTGCCTGGAGTCGGGGAGTTAACTATGGCTACACCTTC. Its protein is CAWSRGVNYGYTF. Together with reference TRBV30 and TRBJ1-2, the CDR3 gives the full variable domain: SQTIHQWPATLVQPVGSPLSLECTVEGTSNPNLYWYRQAAGRGLQLLFYSVGIGQISSEVPQNLSASRPQDRQFILSSKKLLLSDSGFYLCAWSRGVNYGYTFGSGTRLTVV.

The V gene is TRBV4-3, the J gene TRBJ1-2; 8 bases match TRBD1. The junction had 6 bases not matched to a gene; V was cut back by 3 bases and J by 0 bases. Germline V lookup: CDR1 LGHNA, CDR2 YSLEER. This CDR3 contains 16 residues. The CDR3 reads CASSHDRGRANYGYTF. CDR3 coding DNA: TGCGCCAGCAGCCATGACAGGGGCCGGGCTAACTATGGCTACACCTTC.

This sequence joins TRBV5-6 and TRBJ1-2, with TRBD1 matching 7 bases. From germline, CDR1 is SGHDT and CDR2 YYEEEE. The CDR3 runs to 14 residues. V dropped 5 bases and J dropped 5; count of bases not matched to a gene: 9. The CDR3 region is CASRPPRDSYGYTF. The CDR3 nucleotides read TGTGCCAGCAGACCCCCGCGGGACAGTTATGGCTACACCTTC. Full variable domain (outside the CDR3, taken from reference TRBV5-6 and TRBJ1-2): DAGVTQSPTHLIKTRGQQVTLRCSPKSGHDTVSWYQQALGQGPQFIFQYYEEEERQRGNFPDRFSGHQFPNYSSELNVNALLLGDSALYLCASRPPRDSYGYTFGSGTRLTVV.

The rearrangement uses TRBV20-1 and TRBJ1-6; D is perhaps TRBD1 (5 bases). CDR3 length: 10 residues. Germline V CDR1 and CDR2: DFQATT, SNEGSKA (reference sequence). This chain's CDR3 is CSAGLSPLHF. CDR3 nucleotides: TGCAGCGCAGGGCTCTCACCCCTCCACTTT.

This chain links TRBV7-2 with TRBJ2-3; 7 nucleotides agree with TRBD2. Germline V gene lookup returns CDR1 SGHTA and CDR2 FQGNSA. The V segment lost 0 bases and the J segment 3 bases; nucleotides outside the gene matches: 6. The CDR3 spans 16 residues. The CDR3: CASSLAPGGGTDTQYF. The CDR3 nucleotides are TGTGCCAGCAGCTTAGCGCCGGGGGGTGGGACAGATACGCAGTATTTT.

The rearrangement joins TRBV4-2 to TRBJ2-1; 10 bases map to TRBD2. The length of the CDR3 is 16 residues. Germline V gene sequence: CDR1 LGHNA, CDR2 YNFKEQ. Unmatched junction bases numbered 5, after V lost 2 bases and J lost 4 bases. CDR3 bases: TGTGCCAGCAGCCAAACTAGCGGGGAGCCATACAATGAGCAGTTCTTC. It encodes CASSQTSGEPYNEQFF.

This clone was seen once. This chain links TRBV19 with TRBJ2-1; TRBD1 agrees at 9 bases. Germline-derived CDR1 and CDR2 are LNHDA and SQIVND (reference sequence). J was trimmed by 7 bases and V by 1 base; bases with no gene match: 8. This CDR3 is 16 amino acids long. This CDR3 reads CASSIVLGTGLNEQFF. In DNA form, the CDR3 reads TGTGCCAGTAGTATAGTGCTTGGGACAGGGTTAAATGAGCAGTTCTTC.

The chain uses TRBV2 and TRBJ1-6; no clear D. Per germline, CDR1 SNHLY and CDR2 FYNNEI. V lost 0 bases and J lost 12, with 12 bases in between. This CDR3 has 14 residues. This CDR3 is CASSEAVSRGPLHF. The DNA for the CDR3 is TGTGCCAGCAGTGAAGCTGTTTCCCGGGGACCCCTCCACTTT.

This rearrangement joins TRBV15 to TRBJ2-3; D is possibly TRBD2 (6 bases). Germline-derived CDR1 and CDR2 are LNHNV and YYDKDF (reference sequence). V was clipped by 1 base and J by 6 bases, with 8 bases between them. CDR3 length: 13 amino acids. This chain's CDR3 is CATSRARGDTQYF. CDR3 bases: TGTGCCACCAGCAGAGCGCGGGGTGATACGCAGTATTTT.

The CDR3 bases are TGTGCCTGGAGTGTAGAACGGGGGTACGAGCAGTACTTC. This translates into CAWSVERGYEQYF. The genes are TRBV30 and TRBJ2-7; D may be TRBD2 (6 bases). Germline loops: CDR1 GTSNPN, CDR2 SVGIG (reference sequence). Deletions cut 0 bases from V and 4 bases from J, with 10 bases between. The CDR3 runs 13 residues.

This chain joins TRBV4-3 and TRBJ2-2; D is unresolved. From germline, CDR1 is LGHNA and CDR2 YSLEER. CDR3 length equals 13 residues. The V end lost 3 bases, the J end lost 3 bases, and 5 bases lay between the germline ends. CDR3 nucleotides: TGCGCCAGCAGCCACGGTCACACCGGGGAGCTGTTTTTT. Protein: CASSHGHTGELFF.

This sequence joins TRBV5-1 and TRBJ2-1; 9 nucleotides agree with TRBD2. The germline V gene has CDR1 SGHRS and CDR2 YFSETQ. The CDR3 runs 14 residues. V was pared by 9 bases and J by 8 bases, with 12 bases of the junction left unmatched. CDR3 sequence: CATSALAGVHEQFF. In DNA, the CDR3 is TGCGCCACCTCGGCATTAGCGGGGGTTCATGAGCAGTTCTTC. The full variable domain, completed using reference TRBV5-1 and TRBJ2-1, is KAGVTQTPRYLIKTRGQQVTLSCSPISGHRSVSWYQQTPGQGLQFLFEYFSETQRNKGNFPGRFSGRQFSNSRSEMNVSTLELGDSALYLCATSALAGVHEQFFGPGTRLTVL.